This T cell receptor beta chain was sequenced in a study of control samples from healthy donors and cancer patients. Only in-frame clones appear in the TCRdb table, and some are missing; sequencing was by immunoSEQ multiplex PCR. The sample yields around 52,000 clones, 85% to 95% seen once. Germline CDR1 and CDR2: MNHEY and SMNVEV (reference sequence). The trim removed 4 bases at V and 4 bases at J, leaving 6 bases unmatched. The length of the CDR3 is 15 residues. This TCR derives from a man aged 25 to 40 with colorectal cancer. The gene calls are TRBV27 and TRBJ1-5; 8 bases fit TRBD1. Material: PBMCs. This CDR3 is CASSSPGQANQPQHF. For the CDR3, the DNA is TGTGCCAGCAGTTCACCGGGACAGGCAAATCAGCCCCAGCATTTT.